The 27 T cell receptor beta chains presented below share a single source sample, sequenced in a study of T cell repertoires in cytomegalovirus infection. TCRdb analysed the reads with MiXCR anew, one entry per CDR3 protein. The table records approximately 600,000 distinct CDR3 sequences, just under 40% of them present only once. These receptors lack a known antigen. The source was cultured PBMCs, collected from culture after CMV antigen stimulation. Receptor source: a human donor in good health (CMV status not recorded). Some clones in this sample may be carry-over from other donors' samples.

Regarding this clonotype: A junction boundary mismatches the germline segment, possibly from a read error. The rearrangement links TRBV4-1 to TRBJ2-1; no clear D. The CDR3 is made up of 13 amino acids. The germline V gene encodes CDR1 MGHRA and CDR2 YSYEKL. The CDR3 bases are TGTGCCAGCAGCGCTCGTCTAGGCAATGAGCAGTTCTTC. Translation gives CASSARLGNEQFF.

The chain is built from TRBV7-6 and TRBJ1-2, with TRBD1 matching 8 bases. J was trimmed by 7 bases and V by 1 base; bases with no gene match: 17. The CDR3 spans 18 residues. The germline V gene has CDR1 SGHVS and CDR2 FNYEAQ. CDR3 nucleotides: TGTGCCAGCAGCTTAGAAGGACCATGGACAGGGAATCAGTTTGGCTACACCTTC. As protein: CASSLEGPWTGNQFGYTF.

The J gene is TRBJ2-5, the V gene TRBV7-2, with TRBD2 matching over 10 bases. The V gene's germline CDR1 is SGHTA and CDR2 FQGNSA. The CDR3 spans 14 residues. Trimming at V came to 5 bases and at J to 5 bases, leaving 5 bases not matched to a gene. The CDR3 DNA reads as TGTGCCAGCAGCGTGCTAGCGGGAGTCGAGACCCAGTACTTC. This translates into CASSVLAGVETQYF.

This clonotype was recorded at least ten times. The CDR3 reads CASSEDRGLYGYTF. DNA for the CDR3: TGTGCCAGCAGCGAGGACAGGGGGCTGTATGGCTACACCTTC. The rearrangement links TRBV7-2 to TRBJ1-2; 11 nucleotides line up with TRBD1. This CDR3 comprises 14 residues. V gave up 5 bases and J gave up 5 bases; unmatched junction bases: 4. Germline V lookup: CDR1 SGHTA, CDR2 FQGNSA. Based on the CDR3 plus reference TRBV7-2 and TRBJ1-2, the full variable domain is GAGVSQSPSNKVTEKGKDVELRCDPISGHTALYWYRQSLGQGLEFLIYFQGNSAPDKSGLPSDRFSAERTGGSVSTLTIQRTQQEDSAVYLCASSEDRGLYGYTFGSGTRLTVV.

A few counts support this clonotype. The chain combines TRBV7-2 with TRBJ2-7; 8 bases align to TRBD1. Germline-derived CDR1 and CDR2 are SGHTA and FQGNSA. The CDR3 runs 14 residues. The V and J ends lost 4 bases and 1 base, in that order; junction bases with no gene match: 3. CDR3 sequence (DNA): TGTGCCAGCAGCTCTAGGACAGGGTCCTACGAGCAGTACTTC. This encodes CASSSRTGSYEQYF.

This clonotype appeared a few times. The V and J genes are TRBV7-8 and TRBJ1-1; possibly TRBD1 for D (6 bases). CDR1 SGHVS and CDR2 FQNEAQ come from the germline V gene. The V gene lost 4 bases and the J gene lost 1 base, with 13 bases spanning the gap. The CDR3 is 15 amino acids. The CDR3 spells CASSSRRGGNTEAFF. Here the CDR3 DNA reads TGTGCCAGCAGCTCCCGCAGGGGAGGGAACACTGAAGCTTTCTTT.

The chain employs TRBV6-6 and TRBJ1-1; D call uncertain. The CDR3 totals 15 residues. V lost 5 bases to trimming and J lost 0 bases, with 13 bases between them. Germline lookup yields CDR1 MNHNY and CDR2 SVGAGI (reference sequence). CDR3 residues: CASSQRVSMNTEAFF. The DNA of the CDR3 is TGTGCCAGCAGTCAACGGGTCTCCATGAACACTGAAGCTTTCTTT.

This clonotype was seen a handful of times. This chain connects TRBV6-2 or TRBV6-3 to TRBJ1-1, with 9 bases that match TRBD1. After removal of 5 bases from V and 5 bases from J, the junction contained 6 bases not matched to a gene. The V gene's germline CDR1 is MNHEY and CDR2 SVGEGT. The CDR3 is 14 residues long. In DNA, the CDR3 is TGTGCCAGCAGTGTACAGGGGGCGGGAACTGAAGCTTTCTTT. Translating gives CASSVQGAGTEAFF.

Here the CDR3 reads CASSLGEGSNQPQHF. DNA for the CDR3: TGTGCCAGCAGTCTCGGGGAGGGTAGCAATCAGCCCCAGCATTTT. The V call is TRBV6-5, the J call TRBJ1-5, with D unresolved. V lost 5 bases and J lost 0, with 11 bases in between. CDR1 and CDR2 (germline): MNHEY, SVGAGI. The CDR3 is 15 residues long.

This chain connects TRBV12-3 or TRBV12-4 to TRBJ2-6, with 8 bases that match TRBD2. J lost 2 bases, V lost 7 bases, and 16 bases had no gene match. The CDR3 covers 19 residues. CDR3 sequence reads: CASIRGRGLVPTGANVLTF. The DNA of the CDR3 is TGTGCCAGCATAAGAGGGAGGGGACTAGTCCCCACTGGGGCCAACGTCCTGACTTTC.

This clonotype was counted only a few times. This sequence joins TRBV7-9 and TRBJ1-1, with D perhaps matching TRBD1 (5 bases). V was trimmed by 5 bases and J by 13 bases, leaving 23 bases between them. This CDR3 contains 14 residues. CDR1 SEHNR and CDR2 FQNEAQ come from the germline V gene (reference sequence). CDR3 region: CASSTDSYPTDDFF. DNA of the CDR3: TGTGCCAGCAGCACAGACAGTTACCCCACTGATGATTTCTTT.

V gene TRBV6-2 or TRBV6-3 combines with J gene TRBJ2-7; weak D call: TRBD2 (6 bases). CDR3 length: 14 residues. CDR1 MNHEY and CDR2 SVGEGT come from the germline V gene. V was trimmed by 3 bases and J by 0 bases, leaving 9 bases between them. The DNA for the CDR3 is TGTGCCAGCAGTTATGGGACTGACTCCTACGAGCAGTACTTC. Translated: CASSYGTDSYEQYF.

The CDR3, as DNA: TGTGCCAGCATCGCGGACAGGGTAGGCACTGAAGCTTTCTTT. It codes for CASIADRVGTEAFF. The chain links TRBV6-5 to TRBJ1-1; 8 bases are shared with TRBD1. V shed 7 bases, J shed 4 bases, and the junction held 8 bases outside the gene matches. Germline V lookup: CDR1 MNHEY, CDR2 SVGAGI. This CDR3 has 14 amino acids.

This sequence joins TRBV7-9 and TRBJ1-6, with D maybe TRBD1 (5 bases). The ends were cut back, 5 bases at V and 14 bases at J, with 16 bases in the middle. Germline-derived CDR1 and CDR2 are SEHNR and FQNEAQ (reference sequence). The CDR3 extends over 13 amino acids. The chain's CDR3 is CASSTAQGLTLHF. The DNA for the CDR3 is TGTGCCAGCAGCACGGCCCAGGGATTAACCCTCCACTTT.

The chain employs TRBV7-8 and TRBJ1-2; the match to TRBD1 covers 7 bases. V gave up 0 bases and J gave up 7 bases; unmatched junction bases: 8. Germline CDR1 reads SGHVS; CDR2 reads FQNEAQ. CDR3 length: 15 amino acids. The CDR3 here is CASSLALTGSGGYTF. The CDR3 coding sequence is TGTGCCAGCAGCTTAGCCCTGACAGGGAGCGGTGGCTACACCTTC.

This clonotype has more than one count but fewer than ten. This chain uses TRBV7-8 with TRBJ2-1; D gene uncertain. The CDR3 spans 15 residues. Germline-derived CDR1 and CDR2 are SGHVS and FQNEAQ. V lost 2 bases to trimming and J lost 8 bases, with 16 bases between them. CDR3 loop: CASSLRPLVRHEQFF. The CDR3 DNA sequence: TGTGCCAGCAGCTTAAGACCCCTGGTTAGGCATGAGCAGTTCTTC. Complete variable domain (other parts from reference TRBV7-8 and TRBJ2-1): GAGVSQSPRYKVAKRGQDVALRCDPISGHVSLFWYQQALGQGPEFLTYFQNEAQLDKSGLPSDRFFAERPEGSVSTLKIQRTQQEDSAVYLCASSLRPLVRHEQFFGPGTRLTVL.

The chain combines TRBV20-1 with TRBJ2-5, with D tentatively TRBD2 (6 bases). CDR1 and CDR2 (germline): DFQATT, SNEGSKA (reference sequence). The germline V and J ends were trimmed by 1 base and 4 bases, with 19 bases remaining between them. This CDR3 is built from 16 residues. CDR3: CSARGTRGTASETQYF. The DNA of the CDR3 is TGCAGTGCTAGAGGTACTAGAGGGACTGCTTCAGAGACCCAGTACTTC.

This clonotype was detected only a few times. J is TRBJ1-5 and V is TRBV10-3, with 8 nucleotides matching TRBD1. V lost 0 bases, J lost 3 bases, and 10 bases stayed unmatched. Germline assignment: CDR1 ENHRY and CDR2 SYGVKD. This CDR3 contains 18 residues. The CDR3 region is CAISESGPGTGSNQPQHF. The CDR3 nucleotides read TGTGCCATCAGTGAGTCGGGGCCGGGGACAGGCTCCAATCAGCCCCAGCATTTT.

The chain has TRBV5-4 and TRBJ2-3, with D possibly being TRBD1 or TRBD2 (6 bases each). The CDR3 spans 18 residues. Per germline, CDR1 SGHNT and CDR2 YYREEE (reference sequence). Trimming took 9 bases from V and 3 from J, leaving 29 bases between them. The CDR3 sequence: CATSILGLRRGLTDTQYF. Here the CDR3 DNA reads TGTGCCACCTCAATTTTGGGCCTACGCAGGGGACTTACAGATACGCAGTATTTT. The full variable domain, in which reference TRBV5-4 and TRBJ2-3 provide the parts outside the CDR3, is ETGVTQSPTHLIKTRGQQVTLRCSSQSGHNTVSWYQQALGQGPQFIFQYYREEENGRGNFPPRFSGLQFPNYSSELNVNALELDDSALYLCATSILGLRRGLTDTQYFGPGTRLTVL.

The rearrangement uses TRBV7-2 and TRBJ2-7; TRBD2 aligns across 8 bases. The V gene end was trimmed by 1 base and the J gene end by 2 bases; junction bases not matched to a gene: 4. CDR3 length equals 15 residues. Germline V gene data show CDR1 as SGHTA and CDR2 as FQGNSA. The CDR3 sequence is CASSLVAGGTYEQYF. CDR3 sequence (DNA): TGTGCCAGCAGCTTAGTTGCGGGAGGCACCTACGAGCAGTACTTC.

The chain couples TRBV2 to TRBJ1-4; the D is unclear. The CDR3 length is 14 residues. V was shortened by 6 bases and J by 8 bases, with 16 bases between the two germline ends. Germline V gives CDR1 SNHLY, CDR2 FYNNEI. CDR3 bases: TGTGCCAGCAGCCCGGACCCGGGAGGGGAAAAACTGTTTTTT. This translates into CASSPDPGGEKLFF.

The rearrangement links TRBV28 to TRBJ2-1; TRBD2 agrees at 11 bases. V dropped 5 bases and J dropped 5; count of bases not matched to a gene: 8. The V gene's germline CDR1 is MDHEN and CDR2 SYDVKM. The CDR3 has 16 amino acids. The CDR3 sequence: CASSIPPSGGHNEQFF. The CDR3 DNA is TGTGCCAGCAGTATCCCGCCTAGCGGGGGGCACAATGAGCAGTTCTTC.

The chain is built from TRBV12-3 or TRBV12-4 and TRBJ2-2; perhaps D is TRBD1 or TRBD2 (5 bases each). The CDR3 is made up of 16 amino acids. Between the trimmed V and J ends, which lost 6 bases and 0 bases, there was a span of 14 bases. CDR3: CASRSGTSANTGELFF. As DNA, the CDR3 is TGTGCCAGCAGATCCGGGACGTCTGCGAACACCGGGGAGCTGTTTTTT.

The rearrangement joins TRBV20-1 to TRBJ1-6; D ambiguous. Germline V gene data show CDR1 as DFQATT and CDR2 as SNEGSKA (reference sequence). The CDR3 has 14 amino acids. V was clipped by 7 bases and J by 0 bases, with 10 bases between them. CDR3 in amino acids: CSVADSSYNSPLHF. CDR3 sequence (DNA): TGCAGTGTCGCGGATAGCTCCTATAATTCACCCCTCCACTTT.

There are a few counts of this clonotype. The V gene is TRBV6-5, the J gene TRBJ2-5; TRBD2 matches at 9 bases. The CDR3 covers 14 residues. Looked up from germline, CDR1 is MNHEY and CDR2 is SVGAGI. V lost 2 bases to trimming and J lost 5 bases; unmatched junction nucleotides: 3. CDR3 coding DNA: TGTGCCAGCAGTTACCTTAGCGGGGGCGAGACCCAGTACTTC. This codes for CASSYLSGGETQYF.

The chain is built from TRBV12-3 or TRBV12-4 and TRBJ1-1, with a weak D call TRBD1 (5 bases). The CDR3 extends over 16 amino acids. Trimming stripped 6 bases from V and 1 base from J, with 18 bases between. CDR3 in amino acids: CASRVPGRSRNTEAFF. As DNA, the CDR3 is TGTGCCAGCAGGGTCCCGGGACGGAGTCGGAACACTGAAGCTTTCTTT.

Comments on this clonotype: The junction differs from germline at one of its ends, possibly a read error. The chain joins TRBV28 to TRBJ2-7, with no clear D. The CDR3 consists of 14 residues. The V gene's germline CDR1 is MDHEN and CDR2 SYDVKM. CDR3 sequence (DNA): TGTCCCAGCAACGGTCCCCTCCCCACATACGAGCAGTACTTC. This codes for CPSNGPLPTYEQYF.